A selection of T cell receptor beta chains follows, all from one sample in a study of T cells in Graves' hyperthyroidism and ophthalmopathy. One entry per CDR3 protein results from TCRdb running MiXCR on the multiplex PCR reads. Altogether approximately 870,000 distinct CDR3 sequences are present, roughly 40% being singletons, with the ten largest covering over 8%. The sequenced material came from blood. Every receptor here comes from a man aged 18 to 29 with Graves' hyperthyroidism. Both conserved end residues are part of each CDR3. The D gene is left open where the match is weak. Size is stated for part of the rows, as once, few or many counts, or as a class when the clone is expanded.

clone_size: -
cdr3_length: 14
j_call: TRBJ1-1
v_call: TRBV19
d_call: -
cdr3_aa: CASSIGAGDTEAFF
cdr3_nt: TGTGCCAGTAGTATAGGAGCAGGGGACACTGAAGCTTTCTTT

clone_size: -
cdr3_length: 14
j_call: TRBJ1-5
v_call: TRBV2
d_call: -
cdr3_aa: CASSLRQKYQPQHF
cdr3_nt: TGTGCCAGCAGTCTCCGACAGAAATATCAGCCCCAGCATTTT

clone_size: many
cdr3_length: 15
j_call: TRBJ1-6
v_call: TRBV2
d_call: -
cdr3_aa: CASRDGQSYNSPLHF
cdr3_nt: TGTGCCAGCAGGGATGGACAGAGCTATAATTCACCCCTCCACTTT

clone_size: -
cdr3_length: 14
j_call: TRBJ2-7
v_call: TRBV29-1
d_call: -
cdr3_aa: CSVVLGGSYYEQYF
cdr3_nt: TGCAGCGTCGTCCTTGGAGGCAGCTATTACGAGCAGTACTTC

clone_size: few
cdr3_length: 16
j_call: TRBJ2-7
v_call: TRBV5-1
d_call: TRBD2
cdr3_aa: CASSPTTSGVVYEQYF
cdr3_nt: TGCGCCAGCAGCCCTACGACTAGCGGGGTTGTATACGAGCAGTACTTC

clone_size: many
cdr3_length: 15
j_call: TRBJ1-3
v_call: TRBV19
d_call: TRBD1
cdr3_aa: CASSTGTGYGNTIYF
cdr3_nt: TGTGCCAGTAGTACCGGGACAGGGTATGGAAACACCATATATTTT

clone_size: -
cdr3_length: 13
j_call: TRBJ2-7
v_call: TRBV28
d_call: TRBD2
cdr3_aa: CASIHSGSHEQYF
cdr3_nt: TGTGCCAGCATCCATAGCGGGAGCCACGAGCAGTACTTC

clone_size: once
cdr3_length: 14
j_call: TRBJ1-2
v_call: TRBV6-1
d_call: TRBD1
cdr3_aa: CASVPGQGPYSYTF
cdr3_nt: TGTGCCAGCGTCCCGGGACAGGGTCCGTATAGCTACACCTTC

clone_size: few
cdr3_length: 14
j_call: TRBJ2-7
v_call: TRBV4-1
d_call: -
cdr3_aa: CASSQDHGPYEQYF
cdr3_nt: TGCGCCAGCAGCCAAGATCATGGGCCCTACGAGCAGTACTTC

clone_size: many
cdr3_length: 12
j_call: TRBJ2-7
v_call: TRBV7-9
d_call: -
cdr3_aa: CASSLTGPEQYF
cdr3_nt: TGTGCCAGCAGCTTGACAGGCCCCGAGCAGTACTTC

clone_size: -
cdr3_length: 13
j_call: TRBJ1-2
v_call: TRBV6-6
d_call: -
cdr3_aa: CASSVNFPYGYTF
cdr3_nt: TGTGCCAGCAGTGTGAACTTCCCCTATGGCTACACCTTC

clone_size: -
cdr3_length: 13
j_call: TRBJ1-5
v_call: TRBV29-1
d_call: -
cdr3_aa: CSVAPGRNQPQHF
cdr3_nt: TGCAGCGTTGCACCGGGACGCAATCAGCCCCAGCATTTT

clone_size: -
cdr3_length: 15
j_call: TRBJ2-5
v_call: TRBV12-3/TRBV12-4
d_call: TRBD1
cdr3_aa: CASSRPTGGAETQYF
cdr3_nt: TGTGCCAGCAGTCGCCCGACAGGGGGCGCGGAGACCCAGTACTTC

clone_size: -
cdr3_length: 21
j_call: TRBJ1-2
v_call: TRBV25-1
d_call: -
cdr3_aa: CASSFYICSVETRQGAGGYTF
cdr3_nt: -

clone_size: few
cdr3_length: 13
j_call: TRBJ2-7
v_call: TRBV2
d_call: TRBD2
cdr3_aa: CASGGLAASEQYF
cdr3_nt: TGTGCCAGCGGGGGACTAGCGGCATCCGAGCAGTACTTC

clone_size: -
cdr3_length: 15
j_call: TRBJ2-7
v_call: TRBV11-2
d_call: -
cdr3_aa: CASSPTSAGAYEQYF
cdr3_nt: TGCGCCAGCAGCCCGACTTCGGCAGGTGCCTACGAGCAGTACTTC

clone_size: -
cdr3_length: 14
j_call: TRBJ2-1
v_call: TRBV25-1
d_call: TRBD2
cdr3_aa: CASSRSYTSGKQFF
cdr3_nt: TGTGCCAGCAGTCGGTCCTACACTAGCGGGAAGCAGTTCTTC

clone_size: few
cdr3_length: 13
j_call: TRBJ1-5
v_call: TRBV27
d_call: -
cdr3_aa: CASSYIGDQPQHF
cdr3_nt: TGTGCCAGCAGTTATATAGGCGACCAGCCCCAGCATTTT

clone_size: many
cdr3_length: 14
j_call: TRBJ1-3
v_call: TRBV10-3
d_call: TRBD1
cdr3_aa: CATGQASSGNTIYF
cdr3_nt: TGTGCCACCGGACAGGCGAGCTCTGGAAACACCATATATTTT

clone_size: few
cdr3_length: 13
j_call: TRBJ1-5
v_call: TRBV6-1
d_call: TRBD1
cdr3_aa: CASTIQGHQPQHF
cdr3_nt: TGTGCCAGCACGATACAGGGGCATCAGCCCCAGCATTTT

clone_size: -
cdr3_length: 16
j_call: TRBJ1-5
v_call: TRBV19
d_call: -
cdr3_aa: CASSIETLPRDQAQHF
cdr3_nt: TGTGCCAGTAGTATAGAGACCCTGCCCAGGGATCAAGCCCAGCATTTT